This record covers a single T cell receptor (beta chain). Its cognate antigen is unknown. This sample stems from a study of beta chain features in type 1 diabetes. Study-level points and caveats: Researchers reported that naive, central memory and Treg TCRB repertoires appeared more similar in patients than in healthy donors.

In total, each donor contributed a single heparinised blood draw that averaged roughly 110 mL. Cell sorting via CD45RO/CCR7/CD25/CD127/CD95/CD27 was performed to obtain CD4+ naive, central memory, regulatory and stem cell-like memory cells. Expressed TCRB transcripts were sequenced because the isolated RNA had all been reverse transcribed beforehand. Sequencing used immunoSEQ multiplex PCR; TCRdb keeps in-frame clones, though not all of them. The sample lists around 250,000 clones, 25% to 35% occurring once. The CDR3 loop spans 15 amino acids. Germline-derived CDR1 and CDR2 are SGHRS and YFSETQ. With 0 bases removed from V and 0 bases from J, the gap between germline ends came to 10 bases.

The sequenced sample was central memory CD4+ T cells from blood. This sequence was found in a man aged 25 to 45 in good health. The genes are TRBV5-1 and TRBJ2-7; D ambiguous. The DNA for the CDR3 is TGCGCCAGCAGCTTGGAGGCAGACGGCTCCTACGAGCAGTACTTC. Protein: CASSLEADGSYEQYF.